The 32 T cell receptor beta chains reported below all come from one sample, sequenced in a study of blood T cell repertoires in COVID-19. Sequencing used immunoSEQ multiplex PCR; TCRdb keeps in-frame clones, though not all of them. The sample shows tens of thousands of clones, about nine tenths of them seen only once. The sample comprised peripheral blood. These receptors were collected from a woman in her thirties or forties with active COVID-19.

This chain links TRBV18 with TRBJ1-5; D call uncertain. Trimming shortened V by 4 bases and J by 6 bases, and 22 bases separated the two germline ends. Germline V gives CDR1 KGHSH, CDR2 LQKENI. This CDR3 has 17 residues. Here the CDR3 DNA reads TGTGCCAGCTCACTGGGCGCGCGAGGGTCCTTAGGTCAGCCCCAGCATTTT. Translation gives CASSLGARGSLGQPQHF. The whole variable domain, remainder taken from reference TRBV18 and TRBJ1-5, is NAGVMQNPRHLVRRRGQEARLRCSPMKGHSHVYWYRQLPEEGLKFMVYLQKENIIDESGMPKERFSAEFPKEGPSILRIQQVVRGDSAAYFCASSLGARGSLGQPQHFGDGTRLSIL.

The chain recombines TRBV7-2 with TRBJ1-6; TRBD1 is a possible D gene (6 bases). V was pared by 3 bases and J by 7 bases, with 7 bases between. Germline V CDR1 and CDR2: SGHTA, FQGNSA. The CDR3 extends over 13 amino acids. CDR3 DNA sequence: TGTGCCAGCAGCTTGGGGACAAATTCACCCCTCCACTTT. Protein product: CASSLGTNSPLHF.

The rearrangement links TRBV6-4 to TRBJ2-3; TRBD2 matches 8 bases. The CDR3 runs to 15 residues. Germline lookup yields CDR1 MRHNA and CDR2 SNTAGT. Germline trimming cut 3 bases from V and 1 base from J; bases unmatched to any gene: 3. CDR3 bases: TGTGCCAGCAGTGAAGGTAGCGGGGGCACAGATACGCAGTATTTT. Its translation is CASSEGSGGTDTQYF.

This clone appeared once. V is TRBV11-3 and J is TRBJ2-2, with 7 positions matching TRBD2. There are 16 residues in the CDR3. CDR1 and CDR2 (germline): SGHNT, YENEEA. Germline trimming cut 5 bases from V and 2 bases from J; bases unmatched to any gene: 8. CDR3 in DNA: TGTGCCAGCAGCAATTACGGGGGGAGCAACACCGGGGAGCTGTTTTTT. It translates to CASSNYGGSNTGELFF.

This chain connects TRBV14 to TRBJ2-7; 8 bases align to TRBD1. Germline values: CDR1 SGHDN, CDR2 FVKESK. The CDR3 spans 14 residues. With V trimmed by 1 base and J by 7 bases, 6 bases remained unmatched. CDR3 nucleotides: TGTGCCAGCAGCCAAGGACAGGGGATTGGAGAGCAGTACTTC. Protein: CASSQGQGIGEQYF.

This rearrangement joins TRBV7-6 to TRBJ2-1, with TRBD2 identical over 12 bases. This CDR3 has 14 amino acids. Trimming at V came to 4 bases and at J to 7 bases, leaving 2 bases not matched to a gene. Germline values: CDR1 SGHVS, CDR2 FNYEAQ. Here the CDR3 reads CASSSSGGANEQFF. Written as DNA, the CDR3 is TGTGCCAGCAGCTCTAGCGGGGGGGCGAATGAGCAGTTCTTC.

The chain links TRBV6-5 to TRBJ1-2, with 10 bases that match TRBD1. The J segment lost 4 bases and the V segment lost 5 bases, leaving 4 bases of the junction unmatched. CDR1 and CDR2 (germline): MNHEY, SVGAGI. The CDR3 extends over 14 amino acids. CDR3 region: CASSPGTGAYGYTF. The CDR3 DNA reads as TGTGCCAGCAGTCCCGGGACAGGGGCCTATGGCTACACCTTC.

This chain uses TRBV12-3 or TRBV12-4 with TRBJ2-5; tentative D call: TRBD2 (5 bases). V gave up 6 bases and J gave up 2 bases, with 10 bases separating them. The CDR3 extends over 13 amino acids. Here the CDR3 reads CASSARRQETQYF. For the CDR3, the DNA is TGTGCCAGCAGCGCTAGGAGGCAAGAGACCCAGTACTTC.

V gene TRBV11-3 combines with J gene TRBJ2-1, with 11 bases fitting TRBD1. The CDR3 has 17 amino acids. The V segment lost 0 bases and the J segment 7 bases; nucleotides outside the gene matches: 8. Germline-derived CDR1 and CDR2 are SGHNT and YENEEA. CDR3 region: CASSLDRRTGGGNEQFF. In DNA, the CDR3 is TGTGCCAGCAGCTTAGATCGACGGACAGGGGGCGGGAATGAGCAGTTCTTC.

This clone was recorded only once. The chain combines TRBV25-1 with TRBJ2-1, with D perhaps TRBD2 (7 bases). Germline CDR1 and CDR2: MGHDK and SYGVNS. The CDR3 consists of 13 residues. V was shortened by 4 bases and J by 13 bases, with 17 bases between the two germline ends. The chain's CDR3 is CASSVIGGGQQFF. CDR3 nucleotides: TGTGCCAGCAGTGTCATAGGGGGGGGACAACAGTTCTTC.

The chain uses TRBV5-4 and TRBJ2-3; maybe TRBD1 (6 bases). Per the germline V gene, CDR1 is SGHNT and CDR2 is YYREEE (reference sequence). The CDR3 totals 13 residues. Trimming removed 0 bases from V and 4 bases from J, with 6 bases in between. The CDR3 DNA reads as TGTGCCAGCAGCTTGGAGGGGGCAGATACGCAGTATTTT. Protein: CASSLEGADTQYF.

The chain is built from TRBV19 and TRBJ1-5; D perhaps matches TRBD1 (5 bases). Germline V gene data show CDR1 as LNHDA and CDR2 as SQIVND (reference sequence). The CDR3 is made up of 17 amino acids. The germline V and J ends were trimmed by 4 bases and 2 bases, with 18 bases remaining between them. CDR3 protein: CASSKTAQVTGNQPQHF. CDR3 DNA: TGTGCCAGTAGTAAGACAGCCCAGGTCACAGGCAATCAGCCCCAGCATTTT. Looking up the rest from reference TRBV19 and TRBJ1-5 gives the full variable domain: DGGITQSPKYLFRKEGQNVTLSCEQNLNHDAMYWYRQDPGQGLRLIYYSQIVNDFQKGDIAEGYSVSREKKESFPLTVTSAQKNPTAFYLCASSKTAQVTGNQPQHFGDGTRLSIL.

There are a few counts of this clone. This CDR3 is CASSAPGQNQPQHF. For the CDR3, the DNA is TGTGCCAGCAGCGCTCCGGGACAGAATCAGCCCCAGCATTTT. The V and J genes are TRBV2 and TRBJ1-5, with 7 bases aligning to TRBD1. The CDR3 consists of 14 residues. The J segment lost 4 bases and the V segment lost 6 bases, leaving 6 bases of the junction unmatched. The germline V gene has CDR1 SNHLY and CDR2 FYNNEI.

This sequence joins TRBV5-6 and TRBJ2-7; TRBD1 matches 9 bases. The V segment lost 0 bases and the J segment 6 bases; nucleotides outside the gene matches: 16. Germline lookup yields CDR1 SGHDT and CDR2 YYEEEE. The CDR3 covers 18 residues. CDR3 region: CASSLGLLNYRGQGEQYF. The CDR3 coding sequence is TGTGCCAGCAGCTTGGGACTCTTAAACTACAGGGGGCAAGGCGAGCAGTACTTC.

The rearrangement links TRBV5-1 to TRBJ2-3; 8 positions agree with TRBD1. Germline-derived CDR1 and CDR2 are SGHRS and YFSETQ. The CDR3 contains 20 residues. The V and J ends lost 3 bases and 10 bases, in that order; junction bases with no gene match: 28. The CDR3 sequence: CASSSALGPQGAQIRAPQYF. For the CDR3, the DNA is TGCGCCAGCAGCTCGGCGCTTGGCCCCCAGGGGGCACAGATACGGGCGCCGCAGTATTTT. The full variable domain, completed using reference TRBV5-1 and TRBJ2-3, is KAGVTQTPRYLIKTRGQQVTLSCSPISGHRSVSWYQQTPGQGLQFLFEYFSETQRNKGNFPGRFSGRQFSNSRSEMNVSTLELGDSALYLCASSSALGPQGAQIRAPQYFGPGTRLTVL.

V gene TRBV9 combines with J gene TRBJ2-1; 7 bases are shared with TRBD1. Germline V gene sequence: CDR1 SGDLS, CDR2 YYNGEE. Unmatched junction bases numbered 14, after V lost 3 bases and J lost 5 bases. The CDR3 runs 17 residues. CDR3 nucleotides: TGTGCCAGCAGCGCCGATCGACAATCAGGGGGAAACAATGAGCAGTTCTTC. It is translated as CASSADRQSGGNNEQFF.

On this clone itself: Germline and junction disagree at one end, which may indicate a read error. The chain has TRBV7-7 and TRBJ1-2; D may be TRBD1 (6 bases). From germline, CDR1 is SSHAT and CDR2 FNYEAQ (reference sequence). The CDR3 totals 14 residues. The CDR3 loop is CASTLGRQVYGYTF. In DNA, the CDR3 is TGTGCTAGCACTCTAGGGAGACAGGTCTATGGCTACACCTTC. The full variable domain, in which reference TRBV7-7 and TRBJ1-2 provide the parts outside the CDR3, is GAGVSQSPRYKVTKRGQDVTLRCDPISSHATLYWYQQALGQGPEFLTYFNYEAQPDKSGLPSDRFSAERPEGSISTLTIQRTEQRDSAMYRCASTLGRQVYGYTFGSGTRLTVV.

This chain links TRBV6-5 with TRBJ1-1; TRBD1 might be the D (6 bases). Germline loops: CDR1 MNHEY, CDR2 SVGAGI. With 4 bases removed from V and 4 bases from J, the gap between germline ends came to 10 bases. The length of the CDR3 is 13 residues. The CDR3 loop is CASSFDRSTEAFF. For the CDR3, the DNA is TGTGCCAGCAGTTTCGACAGGAGCACTGAAGCTTTCTTT.

V is TRBV2 and J is TRBJ2-7; 10 bases map to TRBD1. V shed 6 bases and J 2 bases; nucleotides not matched to a gene: 4. Per the germline V gene, CDR1 is SNHLY and CDR2 is FYNNEI. The length of the CDR3 is 14 residues. CDR3 sequence (DNA): TGTGCCAGCAGCCCTGGACAGGGGGCCTACGAGCAGTACTTC. This gives the protein CASSPGQGAYEQYF.

The chain recombines TRBV4-2 with TRBJ2-3, with D possibly matching TRBD2 (7 bases). V was cut by 0 bases and J by 3 bases, with 13 bases left in between. Germline CDR1 is LGHNA and CDR2 is YNFKEQ. This CDR3 has 16 residues. This CDR3 is CASSQDGRGGTDTQYF. The DNA of the CDR3 is TGTGCCAGCAGCCAAGATGGTAGGGGGGGGACAGATACGCAGTATTTT.

The gene calls are TRBV10-3 and TRBJ2-3, with 8 bases identical to TRBD2. In germline, CDR1 is ENHRY, CDR2 SYGVKD. CDR3 size: 13 residues. J lost 6 bases, V lost 6 bases, and 5 bases had no gene match. The CDR3 sequence: CAISGGAVDTQYF. For the CDR3, the DNA is TGTGCCATCAGCGGGGGGGCAGTGGATACGCAGTATTTT.

This rearrangement joins TRBV7-8 to TRBJ1-6, with 9 bases matching TRBD1. This CDR3 is built from 17 residues. V lost 4 bases and J lost 10; bases outside the gene matches: 14. Germline CDR1 reads SGHVS; CDR2 reads FQNEAQ. The CDR3 loop reads CASSSQGGQGFWSPLHF. The CDR3 nucleotides read TGTGCCAGCAGCTCCCAGGGGGGACAGGGATTTTGGTCACCCCTCCACTTT.

As DNA, the CDR3 is TGTGCCACCAGCTTGACAGGGGCCCAGGCCTACGAGCAGTACTTC. Its translation: CATSLTGAQAYEQYF. The chain joins TRBV24-1 to TRBJ2-7, with 8 bases lining up with TRBD1. Looked up from germline, CDR1 is KGHDR and CDR2 is SFDVKD. This CDR3 is built from 15 residues. Trimming took 7 bases from V and 2 from J; bases not matched to a gene: 9.

The V and J genes are TRBV10-1 and TRBJ2-3, with 8 bases lining up with TRBD1. The CDR3 extends over 15 amino acids. Germline-derived CDR1 and CDR2 are WNHNN and SYGVQD (reference sequence). V shed 6 bases, J shed 5 bases, and the junction held 10 bases outside the gene matches. This chain's CDR3 is CASSQGASFGDTQYF. CDR3 DNA: TGCGCCAGCAGCCAGGGGGCGTCATTTGGAGATACGCAGTATTTT.

This rearrangement joins TRBV6-6 to TRBJ2-3, with D possibly TRBD2 on 7 matching bases. CDR1 MNHNY and CDR2 SVGAGI come from the germline V gene (reference sequence). Trimming removed 6 bases from V and 2 bases from J, with 15 bases in between. CDR3 length equals 15 residues. CDR3 amino acids: CASRALRGPTDTQYF. CDR3 DNA: TGTGCCAGCAGAGCCCTGCGGGGGCCCACAGATACGCAGTATTTT.

With regard to this clone: One end of the junction does not line up with germline, which may come from a read error. The chain's CDR3 is CASSYSHRRRFSYGYTF. The CDR3 DNA follows: TGTGCCAGCAGCTACTCCCATCGCAGGCGTTTTTCCTATGGCTACACCTTC. The chain employs TRBV6-2 or TRBV6-3 and TRBJ1-2; the D is unclear. CDR1 is MNHEY, CDR2 SVGEGT, per germline. The CDR3 length is 17 residues.

The rearrangement links TRBV5-6 to TRBJ1-3; no clear D. V was clipped by 10 bases and J by 1 base, with 12 bases between them. The CDR3 is made up of 13 amino acids. The germline CDR1 and CDR2 sequences are SGHDT and YYEEEE. The CDR3 region has the DNA TGTGCCTGGAGGGTTTGGTCTGGAAACACCATATATTTT. Protein sequence: CAWRVWSGNTIYF. The full variable domain, completed using reference TRBV5-6 and TRBJ1-3, is DAGVTQSPTHLIKTRGQQVTLRCSPKSGHDTVSWYQQALGQGPQFIFQYYEEEERQRGNFPDRFSGHQFPNYSSELNVNALLLGDSALYLCAWRVWSGNTIYFGEGSWLTVV.

The chain couples TRBV10-2 to TRBJ2-1, with D uncertain. Germline V gene data show CDR1 as WSHSY and CDR2 as SAAADI. Deletions cut 0 bases from V and 4 bases from J, with 10 bases between. The CDR3 spans 15 residues. Here the CDR3 DNA reads TGCGCCAGCAGTGAGTCGGGCAGGCAATACAATGAGCAGTTCTTC. Its protein is CASSESGRQYNEQFF.

The table lists this clone with a few counts. This chain links TRBV2 with TRBJ1-2, with D perhaps matching TRBD1 (5 bases). CDR1 SNHLY and CDR2 FYNNEI come from the germline V gene. The CDR3 consists of 14 residues. The germline V and J ends were trimmed by 1 base and 7 bases, with 13 bases remaining between them. As DNA, the CDR3 is TGTGCCAGCAGTGAAGGACAGTTTCTCCCTGGCTACACCTTC. Protein sequence: CASSEGQFLPGYTF.

In regard to this clone: Other DNA sequences from this sample encode an identical CDR3 as well. V usage is TRBV19 and J usage is TRBJ2-5; 7 nucleotides agree with TRBD1. The CDR3 runs 14 residues. With V trimmed by 1 base and J by 5 bases, 4 bases remained unmatched. Germline CDR1 is LNHDA and CDR2 is SQIVND (reference sequence). CDR3 coding DNA: TGTGCCAGTAGTATAGGCCAGGGGGAGGAGACCCAGTACTTC. Translation gives CASSIGQGEETQYF.

The CDR3 is CAWALMNTGELFF. The CDR3 DNA reads as TGTGCTTGGGCACTTATGAACACCGGGGAGCTGTTTTTT. The rearrangement joins TRBV30 to TRBJ2-2; D ambiguous. Germline CDR1 GTSNPN, CDR2 SVGIG (reference sequence). The CDR3 totals 13 residues. The full variable domain, its missing parts supplied by reference TRBV30 and TRBJ2-2, is SQTIHQWPATLVQPVGSPLSLECTVEGTSNPNLYWYRQAAGRGLQLLFYSVGIGQISSEVPQNLSASRPQDRQFILSSKKLLLSDSGFYLCAWALMNTGELFFGEGSRLTVL.

Only one count was recorded for this clone. This chain links TRBV12-5 with TRBJ1-6; the match to TRBD1 covers 10 bases. Germline values: CDR1 LGHNT, CDR2 FRNRAP. CDR3 length: 15 residues. V trimming: 7 bases; J trimming: 8 bases; junction bases outside the gene matches: 8. The CDR3 nucleotides read TGTGCTAGTGCCGTGGACAGGGGGTTTGATTCACCCCTCCACTTT. The encoded protein is CASAVDRGFDSPLHF. The full variable domain, in which reference TRBV12-5 and TRBJ1-6 provide the parts outside the CDR3, is DARVTQTPRHKVTEMGQEVTMRCQPILGHNTVFWYRQTMMQGLELLAYFRNRAPLDDSGMPKDRFSAEMPDATLATLKIQPSEPRDSAVYFCASAVDRGFDSPLHFGNGTRLTVT.